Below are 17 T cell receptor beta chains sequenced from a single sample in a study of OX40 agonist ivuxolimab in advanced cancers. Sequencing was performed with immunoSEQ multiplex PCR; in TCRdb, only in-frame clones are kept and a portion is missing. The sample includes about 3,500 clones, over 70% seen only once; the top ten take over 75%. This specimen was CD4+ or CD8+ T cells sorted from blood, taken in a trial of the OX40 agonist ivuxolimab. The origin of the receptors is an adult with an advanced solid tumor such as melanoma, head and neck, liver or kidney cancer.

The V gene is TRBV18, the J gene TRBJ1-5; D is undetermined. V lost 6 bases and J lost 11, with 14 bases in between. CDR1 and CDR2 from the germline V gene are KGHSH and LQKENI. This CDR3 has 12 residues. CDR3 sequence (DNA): TGTGCCAGCTCTCAGGACGGGCTTGCCCAGCATTTT. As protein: CASSQDGLAQHF.

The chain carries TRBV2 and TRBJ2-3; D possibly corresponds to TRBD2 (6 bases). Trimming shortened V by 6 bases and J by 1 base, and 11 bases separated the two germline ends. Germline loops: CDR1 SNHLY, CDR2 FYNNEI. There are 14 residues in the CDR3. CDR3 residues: CASSTGGGTDTQYF. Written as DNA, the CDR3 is TGTGCCAGCAGCACCGGCGGGGGCACAGATACGCAGTATTTT. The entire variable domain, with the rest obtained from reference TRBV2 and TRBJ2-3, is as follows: EPEVTQTPSHQVTQMGQEVILRCVPISNHLYFYWYRQILGQKVEFLVSFYNNEISEKSEIFDDQFSVERPDGSNFTLKIRSTKLEDSAMYFCASSTGGGTDTQYFGPGTRLTVL.

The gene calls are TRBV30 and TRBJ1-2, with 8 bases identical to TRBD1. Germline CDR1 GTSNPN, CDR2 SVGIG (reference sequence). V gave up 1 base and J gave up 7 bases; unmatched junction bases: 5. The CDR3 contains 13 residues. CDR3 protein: CAWSATGEAGYTF. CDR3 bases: TGTGCCTGGAGTGCGACAGGGGAGGCTGGCTACACCTTC.

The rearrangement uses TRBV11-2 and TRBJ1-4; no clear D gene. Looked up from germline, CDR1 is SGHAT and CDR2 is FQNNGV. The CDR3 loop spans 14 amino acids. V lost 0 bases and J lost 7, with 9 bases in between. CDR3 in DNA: TGTGCCAGCAGCTTAGATTCGGAGGGTGAAAAACTGTTTTTT. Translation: CASSLDSEGEKLFF.

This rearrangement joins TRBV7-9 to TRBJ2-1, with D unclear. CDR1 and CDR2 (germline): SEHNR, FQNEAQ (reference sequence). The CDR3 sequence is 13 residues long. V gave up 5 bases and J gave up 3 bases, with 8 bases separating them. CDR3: CASSQTVYNEQFF. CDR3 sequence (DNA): TGTGCCAGCAGCCAAACAGTCTACAATGAGCAGTTCTTC. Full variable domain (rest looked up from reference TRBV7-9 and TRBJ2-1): DTGVSQNPRHKITKRGQNVTFRCDPISEHNRLYWYRQTLGQGPEFLTYFQNEAQLEKSRLLSDRFSAERPKGSFSTLEIQRTEQGDSAMYLCASSQTVYNEQFFGPGTRLTVL.

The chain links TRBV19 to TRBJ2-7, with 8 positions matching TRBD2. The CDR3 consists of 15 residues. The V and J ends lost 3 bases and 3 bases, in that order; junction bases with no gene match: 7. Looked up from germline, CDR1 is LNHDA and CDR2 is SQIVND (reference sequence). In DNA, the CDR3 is TGTGCCAGTAGTATTCACGGGGGGGAGGACTACGAGCAGTACTTC. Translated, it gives CASSIHGGEDYEQYF.

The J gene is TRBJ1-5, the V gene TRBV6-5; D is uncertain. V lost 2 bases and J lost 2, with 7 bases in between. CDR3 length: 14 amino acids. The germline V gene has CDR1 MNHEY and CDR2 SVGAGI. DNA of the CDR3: TGTGCCAGCAGTTACGGGATGGGCAATCAGCCCCAGCATTTT. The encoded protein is CASSYGMGNQPQHF.

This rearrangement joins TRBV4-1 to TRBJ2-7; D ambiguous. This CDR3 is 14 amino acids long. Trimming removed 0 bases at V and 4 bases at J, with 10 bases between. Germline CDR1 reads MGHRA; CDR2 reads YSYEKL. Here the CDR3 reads CASSQDFVRYEQYF. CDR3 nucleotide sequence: TGCGCCAGCAGCCAAGATTTTGTGAGGTACGAGCAGTACTTC.

CDR3 bases: TGTGCCAGCAGTGAAAGGAGGGTAGCGCAAGAGACCCAGTACTTC. Translating it yields CASSERRVAQETQYF. The rearrangement joins TRBV2 to TRBJ2-5; D perhaps matches TRBD2 (6 bases). V lost 2 bases and J 2 bases, leaving 12 bases between the germline ends. CDR3 length: 15 amino acids. Germline lookup yields CDR1 SNHLY and CDR2 FYNNEI.

This chain's CDR3 is CASRDRGTEAFF. In DNA, the CDR3 is TGTGCCAGCCGGGACAGGGGTACTGAAGCTTTCTTT. The J gene is TRBJ1-1, the V gene TRBV28; 10 bases agree with TRBD1. J was trimmed by 5 bases and V by 8 bases; bases with no gene match: 2. From germline, CDR1 is MDHEN and CDR2 SYDVKM. The CDR3 has 12 amino acids.

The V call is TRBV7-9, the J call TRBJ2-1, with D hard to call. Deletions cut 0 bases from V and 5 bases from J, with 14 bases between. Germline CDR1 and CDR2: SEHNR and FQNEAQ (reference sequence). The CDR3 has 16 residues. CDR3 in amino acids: CASSLAISSTHNEQFF. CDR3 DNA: TGTGCCAGCAGCTTAGCGATCAGCTCGACCCACAATGAGCAGTTCTTC. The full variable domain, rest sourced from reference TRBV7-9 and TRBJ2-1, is DTGVSQNPRHKITKRGQNVTFRCDPISEHNRLYWYRQTLGQGPEFLTYFQNEAQLEKSRLLSDRFSAERPKGSFSTLEIQRTEQGDSAMYLCASSLAISSTHNEQFFGPGTRLTVL.

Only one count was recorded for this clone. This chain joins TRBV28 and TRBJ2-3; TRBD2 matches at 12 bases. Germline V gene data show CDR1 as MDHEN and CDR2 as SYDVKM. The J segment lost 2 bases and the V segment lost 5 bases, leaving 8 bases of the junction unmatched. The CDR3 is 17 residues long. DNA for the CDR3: TGTGCCAGCAGTACGCGACTAGCGGGGGAAGTCACAGATACGCAGTATTTT. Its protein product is CASSTRLAGEVTDTQYF. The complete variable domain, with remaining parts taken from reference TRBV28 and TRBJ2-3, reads DVKVTQSSRYLVKRTGEKVFLECVQDMDHENMFWYRQDPGLGLRLIYFSYDVKMKEKGDIPEGYSVSREKKERFSLILESASTNQTSMYLCASSTRLAGEVTDTQYFGPGTRLTVL.

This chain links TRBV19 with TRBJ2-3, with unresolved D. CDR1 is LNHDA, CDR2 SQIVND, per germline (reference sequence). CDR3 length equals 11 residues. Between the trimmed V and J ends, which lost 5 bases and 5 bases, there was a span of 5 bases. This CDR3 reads CASSLGDTQYF. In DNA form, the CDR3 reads TGTGCCAGTAGTCTAGGAGATACGCAGTATTTT.

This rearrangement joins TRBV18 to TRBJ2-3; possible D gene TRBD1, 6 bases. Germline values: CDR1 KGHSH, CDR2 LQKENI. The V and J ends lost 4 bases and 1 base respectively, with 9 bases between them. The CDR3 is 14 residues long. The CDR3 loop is CASSQGVGTDTQYF. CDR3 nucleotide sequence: TGTGCCAGCTCACAGGGGGTTGGCACAGATACGCAGTATTTT.

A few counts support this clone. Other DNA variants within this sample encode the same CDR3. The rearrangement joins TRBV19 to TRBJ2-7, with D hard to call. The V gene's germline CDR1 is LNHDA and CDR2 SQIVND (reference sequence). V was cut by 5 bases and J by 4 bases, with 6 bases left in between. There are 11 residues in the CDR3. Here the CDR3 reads CASSHRYEQYF. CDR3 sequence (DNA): TGTGCCAGTAGTCACCGATACGAGCAGTACTTC.

The DNA of the CDR3 is TGTGCCAGCAGTTTAACCGCAGGGATGAATCAGCCCCAGCATTTT. This gives the protein CASSLTAGMNQPQHF. This chain links TRBV27 with TRBJ1-5; possible D gene TRBD1, 5 bases. The CDR3 has 15 amino acids. CDR1 and CDR2 from the germline V gene are MNHEY and SMNVEV (reference sequence). The ends were cut back, 2 bases at V and 4 bases at J, with 12 bases in the middle.

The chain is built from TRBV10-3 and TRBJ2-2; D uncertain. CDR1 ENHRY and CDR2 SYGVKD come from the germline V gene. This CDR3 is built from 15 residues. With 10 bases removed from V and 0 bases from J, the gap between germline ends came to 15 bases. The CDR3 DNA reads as TGTGCCACCAGACTGGACGCCTCGAACACCGGGGAGCTGTTTTTT. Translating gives CATRLDASNTGELFF.